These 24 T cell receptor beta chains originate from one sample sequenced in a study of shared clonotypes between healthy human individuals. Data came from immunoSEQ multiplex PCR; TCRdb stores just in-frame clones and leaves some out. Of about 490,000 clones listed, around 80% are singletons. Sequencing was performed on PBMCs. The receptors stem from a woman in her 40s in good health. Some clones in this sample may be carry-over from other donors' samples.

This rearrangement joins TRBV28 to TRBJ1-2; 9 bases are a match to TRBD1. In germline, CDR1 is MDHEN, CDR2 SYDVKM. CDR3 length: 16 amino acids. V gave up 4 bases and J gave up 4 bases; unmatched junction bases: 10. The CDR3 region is CASSSLPGTGSYGYTF. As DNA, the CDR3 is TGTGCCAGCAGTTCCCTCCCCGGGACAGGGTCCTATGGCTACACCTTC.

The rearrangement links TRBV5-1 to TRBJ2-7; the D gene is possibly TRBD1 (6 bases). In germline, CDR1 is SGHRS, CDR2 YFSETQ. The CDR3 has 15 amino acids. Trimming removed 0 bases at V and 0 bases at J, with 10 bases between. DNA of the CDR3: TGCGCCAGCAGCTTGGGGACAGCGAGCTCCTACGAGCAGTACTTC. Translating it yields CASSLGTASSYEQYF.

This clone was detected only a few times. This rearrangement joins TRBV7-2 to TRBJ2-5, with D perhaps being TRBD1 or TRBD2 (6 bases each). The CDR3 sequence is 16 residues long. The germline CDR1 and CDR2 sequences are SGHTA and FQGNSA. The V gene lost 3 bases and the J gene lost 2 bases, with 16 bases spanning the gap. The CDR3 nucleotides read TGTGCCAGCAGCTTCCGCGGGGCAGGGACACAAGAGACCCAGTACTTC. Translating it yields CASSFRGAGTQETQYF. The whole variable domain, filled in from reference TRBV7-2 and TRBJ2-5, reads GAGVSQSPSNKVTEKGKDVELRCDPISGHTALYWYRQSLGQGLEFLIYFQGNSAPDKSGLPSDRFSAERTGGSVSTLTIQRTQQEDSAVYLCASSFRGAGTQETQYFGPGTRLLVL.

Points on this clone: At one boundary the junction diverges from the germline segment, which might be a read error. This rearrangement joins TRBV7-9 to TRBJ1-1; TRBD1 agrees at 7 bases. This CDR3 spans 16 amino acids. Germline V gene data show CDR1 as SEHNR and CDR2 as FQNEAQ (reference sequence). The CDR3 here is CASWRTGELGNAEAFF. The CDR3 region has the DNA TGTGCCAGCTGGAGGACAGGTGAACTTGGGAACGCTGAAGCTTTCTTT.

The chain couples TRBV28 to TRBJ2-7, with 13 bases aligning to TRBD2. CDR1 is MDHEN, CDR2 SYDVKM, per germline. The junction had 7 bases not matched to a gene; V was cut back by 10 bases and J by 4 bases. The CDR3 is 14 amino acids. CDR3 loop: CATWTSGSFYEQYF. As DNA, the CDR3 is TGTGCCACCTGGACTAGCGGGAGTTTTTACGAGCAGTACTTC.

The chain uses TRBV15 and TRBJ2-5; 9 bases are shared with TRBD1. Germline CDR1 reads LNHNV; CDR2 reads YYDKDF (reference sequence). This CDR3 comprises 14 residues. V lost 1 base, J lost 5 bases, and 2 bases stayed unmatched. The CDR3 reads CATSRGQGVETQYF. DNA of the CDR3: TGTGCCACCAGCAGAGGACAGGGGGTCGAGACCCAGTACTTC.

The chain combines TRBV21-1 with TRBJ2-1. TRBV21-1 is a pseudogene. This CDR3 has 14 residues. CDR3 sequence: CASSRAGRGNEQFF. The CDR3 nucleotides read TGTGCCAGCAGCAGGGCAGGGAGAGGCAATGAGCAGTTCTTC.

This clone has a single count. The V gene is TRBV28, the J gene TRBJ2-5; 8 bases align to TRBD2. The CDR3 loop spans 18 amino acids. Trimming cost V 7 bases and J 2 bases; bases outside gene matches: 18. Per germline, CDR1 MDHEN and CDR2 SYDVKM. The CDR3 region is CASTELKAWREAQETQYF. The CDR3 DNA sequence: TGTGCCAGCACCGAACTTAAGGCCTGGCGGGAGGCACAAGAGACCCAGTACTTC.

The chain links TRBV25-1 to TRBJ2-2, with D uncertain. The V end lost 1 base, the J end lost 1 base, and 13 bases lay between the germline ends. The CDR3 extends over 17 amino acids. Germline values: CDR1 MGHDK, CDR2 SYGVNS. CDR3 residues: CASSESVRRGNTGELFF. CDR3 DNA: TGTGCCAGCAGTGAATCGGTCAGGAGAGGGAACACCGGGGAGCTGTTTTTT.

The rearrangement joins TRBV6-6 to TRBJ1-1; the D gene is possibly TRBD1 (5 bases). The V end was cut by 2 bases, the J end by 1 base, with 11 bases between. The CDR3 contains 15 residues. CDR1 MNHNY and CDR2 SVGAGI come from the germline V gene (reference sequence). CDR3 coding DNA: TGTGCCAGCAGTTACGCTGTAGGGACGAACACTGAAGCTTTCTTT. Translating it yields CASSYAVGTNTEAFF.

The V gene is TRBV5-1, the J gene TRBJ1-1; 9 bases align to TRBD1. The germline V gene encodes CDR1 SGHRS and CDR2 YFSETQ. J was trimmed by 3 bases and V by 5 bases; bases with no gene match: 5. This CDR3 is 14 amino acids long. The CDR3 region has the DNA TGCGCCAGCAGAGTGACAGGGGGGGACACTGAAGCTTTCTTT. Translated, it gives CASRVTGGDTEAFF.

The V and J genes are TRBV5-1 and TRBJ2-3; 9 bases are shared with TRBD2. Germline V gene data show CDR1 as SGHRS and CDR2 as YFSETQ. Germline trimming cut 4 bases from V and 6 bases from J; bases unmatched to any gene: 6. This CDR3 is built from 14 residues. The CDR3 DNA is TGCGCCAGCAGCATAAGCGGGGGGTCTGATACGCAGTATTTT. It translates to CASSISGGSDTQYF.

CDR3 nucleotide sequence: TGTGCCAGCAGCCTCCAGACAGGGGGCCTGGGAGAGACCCAGTACTTC. Translating it yields CASSLQTGGLGETQYF. The chain couples TRBV5-4 to TRBJ2-5, with 10 nucleotides matching TRBD1. Trimming removed 4 bases from V and 4 bases from J; junction bases left unmatched: 10. This CDR3 is built from 16 residues. The V gene's germline CDR1 is SGHNT and CDR2 YYREEE (reference sequence). Filled out from reference TRBV5-4 and TRBJ2-5, the complete variable domain reads ETGVTQSPTHLIKTRGQQVTLRCSSQSGHNTVSWYQQALGQGPQFIFQYYREEENGRGNFPPRFSGLQFPNYSSELNVNALELDDSALYLCASSLQTGGLGETQYFGPGTRLLVL.

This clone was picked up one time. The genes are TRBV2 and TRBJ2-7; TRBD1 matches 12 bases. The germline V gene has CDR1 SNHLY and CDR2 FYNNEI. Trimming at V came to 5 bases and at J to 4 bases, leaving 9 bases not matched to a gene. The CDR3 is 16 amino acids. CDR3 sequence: CASSPGGTGGDYEQYF. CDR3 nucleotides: TGTGCCAGCAGTCCAGGGGGGACAGGGGGCGATTACGAGCAGTACTTC.

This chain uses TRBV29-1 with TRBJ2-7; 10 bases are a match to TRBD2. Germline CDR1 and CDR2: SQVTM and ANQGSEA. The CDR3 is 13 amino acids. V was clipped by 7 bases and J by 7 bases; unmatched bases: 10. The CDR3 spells CSGLSGRASEQYF. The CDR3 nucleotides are TGCAGCGGATTGAGCGGGAGGGCATCGGAGCAGTACTTC.

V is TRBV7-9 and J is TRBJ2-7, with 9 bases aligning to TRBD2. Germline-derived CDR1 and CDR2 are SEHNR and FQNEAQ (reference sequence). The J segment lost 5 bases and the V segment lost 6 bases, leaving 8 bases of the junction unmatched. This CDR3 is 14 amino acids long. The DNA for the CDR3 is TGTGCCAGCAGACAAGATAGCGGGAGCGACGAGCAGTACTTC. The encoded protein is CASRQDSGSDEQYF.

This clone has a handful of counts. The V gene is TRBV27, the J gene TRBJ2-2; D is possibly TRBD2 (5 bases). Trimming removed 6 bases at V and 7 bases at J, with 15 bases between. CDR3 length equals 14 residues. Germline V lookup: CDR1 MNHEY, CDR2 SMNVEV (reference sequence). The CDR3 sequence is CASSLFGVIGELFF. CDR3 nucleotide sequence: TGTGCCAGCAGCCTCTTCGGGGTTATCGGGGAGCTGTTTTTT.

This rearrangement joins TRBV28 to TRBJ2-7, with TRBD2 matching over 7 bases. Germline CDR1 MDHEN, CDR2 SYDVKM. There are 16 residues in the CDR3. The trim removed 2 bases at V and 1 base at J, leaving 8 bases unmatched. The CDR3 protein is CASSLTTGLSSYEQYF. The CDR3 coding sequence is TGTGCCAGCAGTTTAACTACGGGACTAAGTTCCTACGAGCAGTACTTC.

In DNA form, the CDR3 reads TGTGCCAGCAGCCCCGGGACTAGCCGAGGCAAAAACATTCAGTACTTC. Translating it yields CASSPGTSRGKNIQYF. The gene calls are TRBV5-4 and TRBJ2-4, with 9 bases fitting TRBD2. The CDR3 has 16 amino acids. V was pared by 4 bases and J by 3 bases, with 8 bases of the junction left unmatched. Germline lookup yields CDR1 SGHNT and CDR2 YYREEE (reference sequence).

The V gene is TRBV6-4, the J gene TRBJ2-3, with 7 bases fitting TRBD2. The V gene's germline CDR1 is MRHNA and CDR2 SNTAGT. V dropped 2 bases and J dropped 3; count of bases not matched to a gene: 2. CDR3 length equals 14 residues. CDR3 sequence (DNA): TGTGCCAGCAGTGACAGCGGGGAGACAGATACGCAGTATTTT. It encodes CASSDSGETDTQYF.

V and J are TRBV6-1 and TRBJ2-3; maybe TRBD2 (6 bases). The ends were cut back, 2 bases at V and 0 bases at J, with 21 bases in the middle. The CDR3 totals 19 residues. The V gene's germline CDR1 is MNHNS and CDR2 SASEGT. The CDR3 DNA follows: TGTGCCAGCAGTGAATACGTGGGAGGACTTCTTACTAGCACAGATACGCAGTATTTT. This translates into CASSEYVGGLLTSTDTQYF.

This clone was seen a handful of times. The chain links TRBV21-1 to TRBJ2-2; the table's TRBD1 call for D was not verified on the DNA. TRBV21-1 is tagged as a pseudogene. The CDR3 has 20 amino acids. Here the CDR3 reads CASSKGNRGYQPSNTGELFF. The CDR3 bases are TGTGCCAGCAGCAAAGGGAACAGGGGGTATCAGCCCTCGAACACCGGGGAGCTGTTTTTT.

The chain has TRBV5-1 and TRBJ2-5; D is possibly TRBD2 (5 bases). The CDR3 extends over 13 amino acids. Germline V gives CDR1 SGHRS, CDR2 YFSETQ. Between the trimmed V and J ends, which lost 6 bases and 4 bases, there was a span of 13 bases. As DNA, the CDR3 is TGCGCCAGCACTGGGAGCCCGGGAGAGACCCAGTACTTC. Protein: CASTGSPGETQYF.

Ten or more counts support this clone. DNA of the CDR3: TGCAGCTACTCGGCGGGACTAGGGGACTACGAGCAGTACTTC. It translates to CSYSAGLGDYEQYF. The chain couples TRBV29-1 to TRBJ2-7; 8 bases fit TRBD2. CDR3 length equals 14 residues. Germline values: CDR1 SQVTM, CDR2 ANQGSEA. V was pared by 8 bases and J by 3 bases, with 12 bases of the junction left unmatched.